One sample yielded the 16 T cell receptor beta chains listed below, sequenced in a study of human T cells and chemical hapten exposure. From the RACE reads, TCRdb called clonotypes with MiXCR, one entry per CDR3 protein. The sample consists of roughly 50,000 distinct CDR3 sequences, around 10% of them appearing once. Noted time point: pre-sensitization, week 0. Sample treatment: therapeutic diphenylcyclopropenone sensitization with weekly scalp DPC. The sample consisted of whole blood, taken in connection with sensitization to the hapten diphenylcyclopropenone (DPC). Source of these receptors: a man in his forties with alopecia areata. Some clones in this sample may be carry-over from other donors' samples.

This clonotype showed up many times. The chain employs TRBV12-3 or TRBV12-4 and TRBJ2-1, with D perhaps matching TRBD1 (6 bases). Trimming left V 6 bases short and J 8 bases short, with 14 bases between. CDR3 size: 13 residues. As DNA, the CDR3 is TGTGCCAGCAGCTTACAGGGTATGCATGAGCAGTTCTTC. Its translation: CASSLQGMHEQFF.

This clonotype was recorded only once. A read error may account for a junction end that differs from germline. The rearrangement joins TRBV4-2 to TRBJ1-1; TRBD1 is a possible D gene (5 bases). CDR1 and CDR2 from the germline V gene are LGHNA and YNFKEQ. The CDR3 has 14 amino acids. The CDR3 coding sequence is TGTGCCAGCAGCCAAGTGGGCGTGGACACTGAAGCTTTGTTT. Protein product: CASSQVGVDTEALF.

The chain recombines TRBV2 with TRBJ2-2; TRBD2 matches 14 bases. CDR1 is SNHLY and CDR2 is FYNNEI in the germline V gene. The CDR3 covers 18 residues. V shed 5 bases and J 1 base; nucleotides not matched to a gene: 6. The CDR3 is CASSPGLAGVLNTGELFF. The CDR3 DNA reads as TGTGCCAGCAGTCCGGGACTAGCGGGAGTCCTGAACACCGGGGAGCTGTTTTTT. Filled out from reference TRBV2 and TRBJ2-2, the complete variable domain reads EPEVTQTPSHQVTQMGQEVILRCVPISNHLYFYWYRQILGQKVEFLVSFYNNEISEKSEIFDDQFSVERPDGSNFTLKIRSTKLEDSAMYFCASSPGLAGVLNTGELFFGEGSRLTVL.

The V gene is TRBV28, the J gene TRBJ2-1; D gene uncertain. The CDR3 runs 12 residues. From germline, CDR1 is MDHEN and CDR2 SYDVKM. The germline V and J ends were trimmed by 7 bases and 8 bases, with 12 bases remaining between them. CDR3 region: CASTPGRDEQFF. DNA of the CDR3: TGTGCCAGCACCCCAGGTCGGGATGAGCAGTTCTTC.

The chain employs TRBV7-2 and TRBJ2-3; 9 nucleotides match TRBD1. The germline V gene has CDR1 SGHTA and CDR2 FQGNSA. With V trimmed by 4 bases and J by 1 base, 6 bases remained unmatched. The CDR3 has 16 residues. Here the CDR3 DNA reads TGTGCCAGCAGCTCACAGGGGGCGCGTGGCACAGATACGCAGTATTTT. Its protein is CASSSQGARGTDTQYF.

This clonotype was detected ten times or more. The chain uses TRBV7-3 and TRBJ2-1; no clear D. V dropped 2 bases and J dropped 0 bases, with 11 bases sitting between them. There are 16 residues in the CDR3. The germline CDR1 and CDR2 sequences are SGHTA and FQGTGA. CDR3 DNA sequence: TGTGCCAGCAGCTTATCGACGGCGAGCTCCTACAATGAGCAGTTCTTC. Its protein is CASSLSTASSYNEQFF.

In its sample, this clonotype was seen many times. The chain couples TRBV6-5 to TRBJ2-5; D is uncertain. CDR1 and CDR2 (germline): MNHEY, SVGAGI. The CDR3 has 15 residues. Deletions cut 5 bases from V and 6 bases from J, with 19 bases between. The CDR3 protein is CASSPSKGRSKTQYF. CDR3 sequence (DNA): TGTGCCAGCAGTCCCTCAAAGGGAAGATCGAAGACCCAGTACTTC.

This clonotype was seen a few times. The J gene is TRBJ2-7, the V gene TRBV7-9; 8 nucleotides line up with TRBD2. Germline-derived CDR1 and CDR2 are SEHNR and FQNEAQ (reference sequence). The CDR3 contains 15 residues. With V trimmed by 3 bases and J by 5 bases, 9 bases remained unmatched. CDR3 in amino acids: CASSFPGGPWNEQYF. Here the CDR3 DNA reads TGTGCCAGCAGCTTTCCGGGAGGGCCTTGGAACGAGCAGTACTTC.

The sample holds a few counts of this clonotype. V usage is TRBV11-1 and J usage is TRBJ2-2, with D possibly called TRBD1 or TRBD2 (5 bases each). Germline V CDR1 and CDR2: SGHAT, FQDESV (reference sequence). There are 13 residues in the CDR3. Trimming took 2 bases from V and 6 from J, leaving 7 bases between them. DNA for the CDR3: TGTGCCAGCAGCTTAAGAGGGGCCGGGGAGCTGTTTTTT. This codes for CASSLRGAGELFF.

This chain joins TRBV29-1 and TRBJ2-7, with unresolved D. CDR1 is SQVTM and CDR2 is ANQGSEA in the germline V gene. The CDR3 spans 13 residues. The V end lost 7 bases, the J end lost 5 bases, and 18 bases lay between the germline ends. The CDR3 bases are TGCAGCGGCGCAAAGGGTACAAGCAACGAGCAGTACTTC. It codes for CSGAKGTSNEQYF.

The V call is TRBV28, the J call TRBJ2-7, with 8 bases aligning to TRBD1. Germline V gene lookup returns CDR1 MDHEN and CDR2 SYDVKM. The CDR3 runs to 15 residues. V lost 4 bases, J lost 0 bases, and 5 bases stayed unmatched. The CDR3 DNA follows: TGTGCCAGCAGTTCAGGACAGGGATACTCCTACGAGCAGTACTTC. This sequence encodes CASSSGQGYSYEQYF.

The chain joins TRBV5-1 to TRBJ1-6; tentatively, D is TRBD1 (6 bases). Germline CDR1 SGHRS, CDR2 YFSETQ. There are 14 residues in the CDR3. Trimming removed 4 bases at V and 8 bases at J, with 13 bases between. The CDR3 nucleotides are TGCGCCAGCAGCCCCGGGGGGCGTGATTCACCCCTCCACTTT. Translated, it gives CASSPGGRDSPLHF.

The chain recombines TRBV28 with TRBJ2-1; TRBD1 matches 7 bases. J lost 10 bases, V lost 5 bases, and 2 bases had no gene match. This CDR3 region has 11 residues. The germline V gene encodes CDR1 MDHEN and CDR2 SYDVKM. This chain's CDR3 is CASSRDREQFF. The CDR3 DNA follows: TGTGCCAGCAGTCGGGACAGAGAGCAGTTCTTC.

The rearrangement joins TRBV3-1 to TRBJ2-5; 8 nucleotides line up with TRBD2. V dropped 1 base and J dropped 2; count of bases not matched to a gene: 6. CDR3 size: 16 residues. CDR1 is LGHDT, CDR2 YNNKEL, per germline (reference sequence). The CDR3 DNA reads as TGTGCCAGCAGCCAAGCCCTTACGGGAGGGCAAGAGACCCAGTACTTC. Its translation: CASSQALTGGQETQYF.

Many counts were recorded for this clonotype. J is TRBJ2-1 and V is TRBV6-2 or TRBV6-3; D remains unclear. Looked up from germline, CDR1 is MNHEY and CDR2 is SVGEGT. The CDR3 runs to 15 residues. V was pared by 2 bases and J by 0 bases, with 8 bases between. The CDR3 loop is CASSYPTRSYNEQFF. The CDR3 coding sequence is TGTGCCAGCAGTTACCCGACTCGCTCCTACAATGAGCAGTTCTTC.

At least ten counts were recorded for this clonotype. The rearrangement links TRBV7-9 to TRBJ1-1; 11 nucleotides line up with TRBD1. V lost 0 bases and J lost 5; bases outside the gene matches: 5. The CDR3 runs 16 residues. In germline, CDR1 is SEHNR, CDR2 FQNEAQ (reference sequence). The CDR3 spells CASSLASGQGGTEAFF. In nucleotides, the CDR3 is TGTGCCAGCAGCTTAGCATCGGGACAGGGGGGTACTGAAGCTTTCTTT.